These T cell receptor beta chains were read from a single sample in a study of T cells in Graves' hyperthyroidism and ophthalmopathy. Using its own MiXCR run on the multiplex PCR reads, TCRdb lists one record per CDR3 protein. This table has hundreds of thousands of distinct CDR3 sequences, roughly 14% appearing once. The sequenced sample consisted of blood. Every receptor here comes from a middle-aged woman with Graves' ophthalmopathy. CDR3s include the opening cysteine and the closing phenylalanine or tryptophan. D genes are given only for firm matches. For some rows the clone size is stated as once, few or many, or as a class when expanded; others skip it.

>-|TRBV20-1|few|TRBJ1-1
CSARSGINFRDTEAFF
TGCAGTGCTAGATCCGGGATTAATTTTAGGGACACTGAAGCTTTCTTT
>-|TRBV7-9|-|TRBJ1-2
CASSRATYGYTF
TGTGCCAGCAGCAGGGCGACCTATGGCTACACCTTC
>TRBD2|TRBV28|many|TRBJ2-7
CASSSLGTSGNYEQYF
TGTGCCAGCAGTTCGTTAGGGACTAGCGGGAACTACGAGCAGTACTTC
>-|TRBV28|many|TRBJ1-1
CASSDSRNTEAFF
TGTGCCAGCAGTGACAGCCGAAACACTGAAGCTTTCTTT
>TRBD1|TRBV11-2|-|TRBJ2-7
CASSFKRPGTGYEQYF
TGTGCCAGCAGCTTCAAACGTCCCGGGACAGGTTACGAGCAGTACTTC
>TRBD2|TRBV5-1|-|TRBJ2-5
CASSLTGLAVQETQYF
TGCGCCAGCAGCTTGACGGGACTAGCGGTTCAAGAGACCCAGTACTTC
>TRBD1|TRBV6-1|many|TRBJ1-5
CASSRKGARGNQPQHF
TGTGCCAGCAGTAGGAAGGGGGCGCGGGGCAATCAGCCCCAGCATTTT
>-|TRBV28|many|TRBJ1-2
CASSLSWGRRRGYTF
TGTGCCAGCAGTTTAAGCTGGGGACGTCGGAGGGGCTACACCTTC
>TRBD1|TRBV6-4|many|TRBJ1-3
CASWTHRGLQSSGNTIYF
TGTGCCAGCTGGACCCACAGGGGGCTACAAAGCTCTGGAAACACCATATATTTT
>TRBD1|TRBV7-9|many|TRBJ2-5
CASISDREETQYF
TGTGCCAGCATCTCCGACAGGGAAGAGACCCAGTACTTC
>-|TRBV7-3|-|TRBJ2-6
CASSPWTISSSGANVLTF
TGTGCCAGCAGCCCATGGACGATTTCCTCATCTGGGGCCAACGTCCTGACTTTC
>-|TRBV6-1|few|TRBJ2-3
CASRMTASTDTQYF
TGTGCCAGCAGAATGACGGCTAGCACAGATACGCAGTATTTT
>TRBD2|TRBV7-2|many|TRBJ2-5
CASSRLGGRGETQYF
TGTGCCAGCAGCCGCCTTGGCGGGAGAGGAGAAACCCAGTACTTC
>-|TRBV9|many|TRBJ1-3
CASSVDLGSSGNTIYF
TGTGCCAGCAGCGTAGACCTCGGGAGCTCTGGAAACACCATATATTTT
>TRBD2|TRBV7-2|-|TRBJ2-7
CASSLIPAGGDEQYF
TGTGCCAGCAGCTTAATCCCAGCGGGAGGCGACGAGCAGTACTTC
>-|TRBV20-1|many|TRBJ1-3
CSAGATSGNTIYF
TGCAGTGCAGGGGCGACGTCTGGAAACACCATATATTTT
>TRBD2|TRBV3-1|-|TRBJ2-7
CASSGTSDPYEQYF
TGTGCCAGCAGCGGGACTAGCGACCCCTACGAGCAGTACTTC
>-|TRBV14|many|TRBJ1-1
CASSRTGNWEAFF
TGTGCCAGCAGCCGGACGGGGAACTGGGAAGCTTTCTTT
>TRBD1|TRBV6-1|many|TRBJ1-6
CASSLYRDSYSPLHF
TGTGCCAGCAGTCTATACCGGGACAGTTATTCACCCCTCCACTTT
>-|TRBV28|many|TRBJ1-1
CASSLGGGDSEAFF
TGTGCCAGCAGCCTAGGTGGGGGTGATTCTGAAGCTTTCTTT
>-|TRBV29-1|-|TRBJ2-2
CSVEPLTGELFF
TGCAGCGTTGAACCGTTAACCGGGGAGCTGTTTTTT
>TRBD1|TRBV7-9|-|TRBJ2-7
CASSLRTGSHEQYF
TGTGCCAGCAGCTTGCGGACAGGGTCCCACGAGCAGTACTTC
>TRBD1|TRBV7-2|many|TRBJ2-7
CASSLPGQVHYEQYF
TGTGCCAGCAGCTTACCGGGACAGGTTCACTACGAGCAGTACTTC